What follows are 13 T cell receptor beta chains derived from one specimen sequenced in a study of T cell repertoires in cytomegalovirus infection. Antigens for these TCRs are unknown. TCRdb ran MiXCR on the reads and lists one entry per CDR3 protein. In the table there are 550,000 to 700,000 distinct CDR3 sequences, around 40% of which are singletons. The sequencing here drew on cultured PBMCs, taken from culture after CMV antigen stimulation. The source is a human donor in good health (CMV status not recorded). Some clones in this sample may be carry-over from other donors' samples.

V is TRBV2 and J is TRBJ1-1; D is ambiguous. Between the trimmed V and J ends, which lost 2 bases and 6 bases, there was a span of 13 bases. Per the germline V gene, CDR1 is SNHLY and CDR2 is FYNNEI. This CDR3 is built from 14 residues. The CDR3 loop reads CASSESPGSAEAFF. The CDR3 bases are TGTGCCAGCAGTGAAAGCCCGGGTTCAGCTGAAGCTTTCTTT.

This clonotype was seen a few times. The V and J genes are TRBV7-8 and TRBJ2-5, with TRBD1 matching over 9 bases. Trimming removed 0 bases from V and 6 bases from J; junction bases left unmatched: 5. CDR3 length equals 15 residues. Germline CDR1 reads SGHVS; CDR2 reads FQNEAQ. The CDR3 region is CASSLARDRVKTQYF. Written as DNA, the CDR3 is TGTGCCAGCAGCTTAGCAAGGGACAGGGTCAAGACCCAGTACTTC.

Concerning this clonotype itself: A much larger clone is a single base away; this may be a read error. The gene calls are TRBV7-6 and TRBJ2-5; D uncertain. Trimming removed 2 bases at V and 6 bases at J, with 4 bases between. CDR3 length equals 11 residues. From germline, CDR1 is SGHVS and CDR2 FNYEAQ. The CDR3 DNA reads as TGTGCCAGCAGCTTATTTCAGACCCAGTACTTC. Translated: CASSLFQTQYF. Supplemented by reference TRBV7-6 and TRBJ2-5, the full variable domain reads GAGVSQSPRYKVTKRGQDVALRCDPISGHVSLYWYRQALGQGPEFLTYFNYEAQQDKSGLPNDRFSAERPEGSISTLTIQRTEQRDSAMYRCASSLFQTQYFGPGTRLLVL.

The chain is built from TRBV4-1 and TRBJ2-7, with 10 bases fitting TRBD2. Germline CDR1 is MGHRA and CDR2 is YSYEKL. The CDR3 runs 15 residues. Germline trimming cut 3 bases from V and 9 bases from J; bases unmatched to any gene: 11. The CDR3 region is CASSQLAGEAKGQYF. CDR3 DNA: TGCGCCAGCAGCCAGCTAGCGGGAGAGGCAAAAGGGCAGTACTTC.

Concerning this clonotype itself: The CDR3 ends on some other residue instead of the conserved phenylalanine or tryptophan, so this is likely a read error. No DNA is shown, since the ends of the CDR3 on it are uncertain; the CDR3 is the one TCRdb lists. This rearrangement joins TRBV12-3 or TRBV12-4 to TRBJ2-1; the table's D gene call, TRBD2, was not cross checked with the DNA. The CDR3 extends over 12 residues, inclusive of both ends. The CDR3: CASSYSGLGRIS.

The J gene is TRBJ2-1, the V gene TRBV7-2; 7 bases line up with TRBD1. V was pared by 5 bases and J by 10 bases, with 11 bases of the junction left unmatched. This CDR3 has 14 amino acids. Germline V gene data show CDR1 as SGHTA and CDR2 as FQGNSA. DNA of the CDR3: TGTGCCAGCAGCCCAGGACAGGTCTACACGGAGCAGTTCTTC. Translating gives CASSPGQVYTEQFF.

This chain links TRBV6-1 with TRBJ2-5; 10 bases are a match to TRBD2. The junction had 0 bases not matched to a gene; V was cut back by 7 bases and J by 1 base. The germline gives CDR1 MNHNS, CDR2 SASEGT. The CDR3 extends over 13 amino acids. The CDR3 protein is CASIAGGQETQYF. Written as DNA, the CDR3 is TGTGCCAGCATAGCGGGGGGCCAAGAGACCCAGTACTTC.

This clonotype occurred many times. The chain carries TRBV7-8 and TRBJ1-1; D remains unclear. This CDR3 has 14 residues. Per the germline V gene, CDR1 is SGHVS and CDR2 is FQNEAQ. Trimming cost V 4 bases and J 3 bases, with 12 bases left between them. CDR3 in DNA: TGTGCCAGCAGCTCCCTCGGACGGGACACTGAAGCTTTCTTT. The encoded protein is CASSSLGRDTEAFF.

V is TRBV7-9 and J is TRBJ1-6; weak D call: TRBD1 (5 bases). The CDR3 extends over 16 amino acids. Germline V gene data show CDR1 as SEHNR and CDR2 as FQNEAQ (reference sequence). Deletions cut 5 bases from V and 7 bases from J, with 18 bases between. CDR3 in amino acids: CASSPKGDSSNSPLHF. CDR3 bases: TGTGCCAGCAGCCCTAAAGGGGACTCCTCGAATTCACCCCTCCACTTT.

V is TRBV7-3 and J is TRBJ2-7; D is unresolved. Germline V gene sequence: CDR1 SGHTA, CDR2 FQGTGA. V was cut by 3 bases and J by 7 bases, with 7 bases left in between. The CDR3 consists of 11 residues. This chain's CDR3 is CASSFSREQYF. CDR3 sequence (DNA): TGTGCCAGCAGCTTCTCTAGAGAGCAGTACTTC. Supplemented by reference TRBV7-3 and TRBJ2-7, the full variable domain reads GAGVSQTPSNKVTEKGKYVELRCDPISGHTALYWYRQSLGQGPEFLIYFQGTGAADDSGLPNDRFFAVRPEGSVSTLKIQRTERGDSAVYLCASSFSREQYFGPGTRLTVT.

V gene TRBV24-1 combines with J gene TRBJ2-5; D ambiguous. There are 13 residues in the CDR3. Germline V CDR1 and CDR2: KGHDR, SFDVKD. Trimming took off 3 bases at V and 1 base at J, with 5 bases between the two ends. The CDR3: CATSDAGQETQYF. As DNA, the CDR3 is TGTGCCACCAGTGATGCAGGCCAAGAGACCCAGTACTTC.

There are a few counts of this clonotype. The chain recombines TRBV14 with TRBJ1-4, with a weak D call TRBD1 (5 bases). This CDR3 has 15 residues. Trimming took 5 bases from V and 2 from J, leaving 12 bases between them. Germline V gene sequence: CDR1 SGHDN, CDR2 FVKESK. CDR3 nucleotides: TGTGCCAGCAGCGAAGGGGTTTTCACTAATGAAAAACTGTTTTTT. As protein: CASSEGVFTNEKLFF.

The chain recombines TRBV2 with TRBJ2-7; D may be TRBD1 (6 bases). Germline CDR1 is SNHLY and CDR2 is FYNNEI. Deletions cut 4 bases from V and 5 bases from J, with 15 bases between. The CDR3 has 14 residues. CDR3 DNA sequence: TGTGCCAGCAGTGTAGCACAGGGCCTCAACGAGCAGTACTTC. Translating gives CASSVAQGLNEQYF.